This T cell receptor beta chain stems from a study of shared clonotypes between healthy human individuals. Assay used: immunoSEQ multiplex PCR; TCRdb lists only in-frame clones, some missing. The sample yields about 2 million clones, approximately 94% seen once. The naive CD8 fraction comprised CD45RO-negative cells positively selected for CCR7 and excluded terminally differentiated effector memory CD45RA+ cells. CDR1 SGHVS and CDR2 FNYEAQ come from the germline V gene. The CDR3 totals 13 residues. Trimming pared 0 bases from V and 4 bases from J, leaving 6 bases between. This clonotype was sampled from a man younger than 30 in good health. The J gene is TRBJ1-1, the V gene TRBV7-6, with D maybe TRBD1 (5 bases). Sequencing used naive CD8+ T cells sorted from blood. CDR3 residues: CASSLAGATEAFF. The CDR3 DNA reads TGTGCCAGCAGCTTAGCAGGGGCCACTGAAGCTTTCTTT.